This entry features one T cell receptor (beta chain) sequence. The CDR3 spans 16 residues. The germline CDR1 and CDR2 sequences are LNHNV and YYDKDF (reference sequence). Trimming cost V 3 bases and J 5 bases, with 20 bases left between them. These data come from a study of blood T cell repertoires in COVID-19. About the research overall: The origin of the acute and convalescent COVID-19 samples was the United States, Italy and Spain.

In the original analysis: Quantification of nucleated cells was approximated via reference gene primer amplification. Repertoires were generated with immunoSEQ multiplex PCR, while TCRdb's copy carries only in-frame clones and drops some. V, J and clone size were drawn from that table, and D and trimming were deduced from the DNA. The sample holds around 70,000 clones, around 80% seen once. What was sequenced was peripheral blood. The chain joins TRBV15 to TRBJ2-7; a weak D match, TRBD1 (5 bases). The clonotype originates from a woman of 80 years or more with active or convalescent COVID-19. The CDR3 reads CATSSTPDIPWDEQYF. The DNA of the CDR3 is TGTGCCACCAGCAGCACCCCGGACATCCCTTGGGACGAGCAGTACTTC.